The rows below give T cell receptor beta chains drawn from one sample of a study of T cell repertoires in cytomegalovirus infection. TCRdb reanalysed the reads using MiXCR and keeps one entry per CDR3 protein. The sample yields hundreds of thousands of distinct CDR3 sequences, over 20% seen once. The specimen sequenced was CD8+ T cells from PBMCs. The receptors were gathered from a human donor in good health (CMV status not recorded). Some clones in this sample may be carry-over from other donors' samples. CDR3s include the opening cysteine and the closing phenylalanine or tryptophan. Expanded clones get a size class; other rows say once, few or many, or leave the size out.

clone_size j_call v_call cdr3_length cdr3_aa
NA TRBJ2-7 TRBV5-1 14 CASSISAEGYEQYF
NA TRBJ2-7 TRBV2 15 CASSVTLMSSYEQYF
NA TRBJ1-5 TRBV2 13 CASSAWTSQPQHF
few TRBJ2-3 TRBV6-1 13 CASSTGGADTQYF
NA TRBJ1-2 TRBV29-1 14 CSVDLGQGADGYTF
NA TRBJ2-1 TRBV27 16 CASSSLAQFSYNEQFF
few TRBJ2-1 TRBV11-1 16 CASSPPTWEPQHEQFF
NA TRBJ2-4 TRBV29-1 13 CSVGTLAKNIQYF
few TRBJ2-6 TRBV20-1 16 CSASRTGGTGANVLTF
NA TRBJ2-3 TRBV20-1 14 CSVMRTSGPDTQYF
NA TRBJ2-7 TRBV28 16 CASNPGVNLGPYEQYF
NA TRBJ2-3 TRBV6-5 11 CASEREDTQYF
few TRBJ1-3 TRBV12-3/TRBV12-4 16 CASSLRAGLGGNTIYF
few TRBJ1-2 TRBV27 13 CASSFGQGAGYTF
NA TRBJ2-7 TRBV28 16 CASRFGRMTRYEEQYF
many TRBJ1-5 TRBV27 14 CASSLSQFNQPQHF
few TRBJ2-3 TRBV29-1 15 CSVEGGQGVADTQYF
few TRBJ1-4 TRBV5-6 15 CASSLTVQFNEKLFF
many TRBJ2-1 TRBV6-1 13 CASQGYLYNEQFF
NA TRBJ2-1 TRBV12-3/TRBV12-4 14 CASSLGGSRDEQFF
NA TRBJ1-5 TRBV29-1 12 CSVGSSNQPQHF
few TRBJ1-1 TRBV5-6 17 CASSLWARGAPNTEAFF
NA TRBJ2-1 TRBV15 15 CATSRAPSGIDEQFF
many TRBJ1-4 TRBV7-2 13 CASSEPYNEKLFF
many TRBJ1-1 TRBV7-6 14 CASSDGGVNTEAFF
NA TRBJ2-3 TRBV2 16 CASSVPRGGARDTQYF
NA TRBJ2-7 TRBV28 14 CASSPTLRGGEQYF
NA TRBJ2-1 TRBV9 18 CASSTPGAGGNSYNEQFF
NA TRBJ1-6 TRBV11-2 15 CASSAPGQGYSPLHF
NA TRBJ2-7 TRBV11-2 14 CASQGAVSSYEQYF
NA TRBJ1-2 TRBV12-3/TRBV12-4 13 CASSFSVSAGYTF
NA TRBJ1-1 TRBV19 15 CASSRGAVGGTEAFF
NA TRBJ1-2 TRBV20-1 13 CSASLTGEYGYTF
NA TRBJ1-1 TRBV24-1 13 CATSRTDNTEAFF
many TRBJ2-3 TRBV12-3/TRBV12-4 13 CASSLAGSDTQYF
NA TRBJ1-2 TRBV5-6 15 CASSLGYGSHYGYTF
few TRBJ2-1 TRBV20-1 11 CSASRDREQFF
few TRBJ2-3 TRBV2 15 CASSEPSARYDTQYF
NA TRBJ2-7 TRBV2 13 CASSGRPQAGPPF
NA TRBJ2-1 TRBV7-9 13 CAQGSGGSNEQFF
few TRBJ2-7 TRBV29-1 13 CSVGPVTSYEQYF
NA TRBJ2-1 TRBV6-5 14 CASRASGGYNEQFF
many TRBJ2-5 TRBV7-8 12 CASSLGQETQYF
NA TRBJ2-3 TRBV11-3 12 CASSLGSDTQNF
few TRBJ2-7 TRBV6-2/TRBV6-3 14 CASSPIQGAYEQYF
few TRBJ2-7 TRBV6-5 14 CASSYSEGAGEQYF
many TRBJ2-2 TRBV6-1 14 CASRGRQGPGELFF
many TRBJ2-1 TRBV7-2 18 CASSLAVGRGEPYNEQFF